These 11 T cell receptor beta chains were sequenced from one sample in a study of graft-versus-host responses after intestinal transplantation. No cognate antigen is known for these TCRs. The protocol was immunoSEQ multiplex PCR, while the TCRdb copy is restricted to in-frame clones and leaves out a portion. The table includes 50,000 to 80,000 clones, approximately 90% detected once. Material: unstimulated CD8+ T cells sorted from spleen or lymph node cells, obtained before transplant. The receptors were sampled from a human donor who was the organ donor for an intestinal transplant.

CDR3 coding DNA: TGCGCCAGCAGCCAACTAACCACAGATACGCAGTATTTT. It specifies CASSQLTTDTQYF. V gene TRBV4-1 combines with J gene TRBJ2-3; D is ambiguous. Trimming stripped 2 bases from V and 2 bases from J, with 5 bases between. Germline-derived CDR1 and CDR2 are MGHRA and YSYEKL. CDR3 length: 13 residues.

The chain combines TRBV30 with TRBJ1-2, with TRBD1 as a possible D gene (5 bases). Between the trimmed V and J ends, which lost 5 bases and 0 bases, there was a span of 10 bases. Germline loops: CDR1 GTSNPN, CDR2 SVGIG (reference sequence). There are 13 residues in the CDR3. CDR3 sequence: CAWDRVSNYGYTF. CDR3 DNA sequence: TGTGCCTGGGACAGAGTCTCTAACTATGGCTACACCTTC. The variable domain in full, completed from reference TRBV30 and TRBJ1-2, reads SQTIHQWPATLVQPVGSPLSLECTVEGTSNPNLYWYRQAAGRGLQLLFYSVGIGQISSEVPQNLSASRPQDRQFILSSKKLLLSDSGFYLCAWDRVSNYGYTFGSGTRLTVV.

The rearrangement links TRBV7-6 to TRBJ2-5; 9 nucleotides line up with TRBD2. Germline CDR1 is SGHVS and CDR2 is FNYEAQ. The CDR3 is made up of 16 amino acids. V shed 5 bases and J 4 bases; nucleotides not matched to a gene: 11. The CDR3 is CASSTIVAGAGETQYF. CDR3 nucleotides: TGTGCCAGCAGCACCATAGTAGCGGGAGCGGGAGAGACCCAGTACTTC.

V gene TRBV19 combines with J gene TRBJ2-3; 7 nucleotides agree with TRBD1. J was trimmed by 0 bases and V by 6 bases; bases with no gene match: 9. The CDR3 covers 16 residues. Germline V CDR1 and CDR2: LNHDA, SQIVND (reference sequence). CDR3 residues: CASSLLGTESTDTQYF. CDR3 nucleotide sequence: TGTGCCAGTAGCCTCCTCGGGACAGAGAGCACAGATACGCAGTATTTT. The complete variable domain, with remaining parts taken from reference TRBV19 and TRBJ2-3, reads DGGITQSPKYLFRKEGQNVTLSCEQNLNHDAMYWYRQDPGQGLRLIYYSQIVNDFQKGDIAEGYSVSREKKESFPLTVTSAQKNPTAFYLCASSLLGTESTDTQYFGPGTRLTVL.

The chain employs TRBV30 and TRBJ2-3; tentatively, D is TRBD2 (5 bases). Between the trimmed V and J ends, which lost 1 base and 4 bases, there was a span of 15 bases. CDR3 length equals 15 residues. The V gene's germline CDR1 is GTSNPN and CDR2 SVGIG (reference sequence). CDR3 loop: CAWSAVAEGSDTQYF. The CDR3 bases are TGTGCCTGGAGTGCCGTCGCCGAGGGTTCAGATACGCAGTATTTT.

The chain uses TRBV28 and TRBJ1-5; the match to TRBD1 covers 9 bases. V shed 6 bases and J 7 bases; nucleotides not matched to a gene: 10. The CDR3 covers 15 residues. Looked up from germline, CDR1 is MDHEN and CDR2 is SYDVKM. CDR3 residues: CASSPGGQGDQPQHF. The CDR3 nucleotides read TGTGCCAGCAGCCCGGGGGGACAGGGCGACCAGCCCCAGCATTTT.

J is TRBJ1-5 and V is TRBV19; 10 nucleotides align to TRBD1. V dropped 5 bases and J dropped 5; count of bases not matched to a gene: 6. The CDR3 is made up of 15 amino acids. Germline CDR1 and CDR2: LNHDA and SQIVND (reference sequence). The CDR3 reads CASSVFGTGDQPQHF. CDR3 DNA sequence: TGTGCCAGTAGTGTGTTCGGGACAGGGGATCAGCCCCAGCATTTT.

The chain uses TRBV9 and TRBJ2-1; 7 nucleotides line up with TRBD1. The CDR3 consists of 16 residues. CDR1 SGDLS and CDR2 YYNGEE come from the germline V gene. Unmatched junction bases numbered 11, after V lost 4 bases and J lost 4 bases. Here the CDR3 reads CASSPTRDREYNEQFF. CDR3 in DNA: TGTGCCAGCAGCCCCACCAGAGACAGGGAATACAATGAGCAGTTCTTC.

The chain carries TRBV6-5 and TRBJ1-1; 10 nucleotides match TRBD1. V trimming: 6 bases; J trimming: 5 bases; junction bases outside the gene matches: 9. CDR1 is MNHEY, CDR2 SVGAGI, per germline. The CDR3 has 15 amino acids. The CDR3 nucleotides are TGTGCCAGCAGCACGACCTGGACAGGGGGGACTGAAGCTTTCTTT. Its translation is CASSTTWTGGTEAFF.

The chain links TRBV6-1 to TRBJ2-1; maybe TRBD2 (5 bases). Germline V CDR1 and CDR2: MNHNS, SASEGT. Deletions cut 3 bases from V and 3 bases from J, with 12 bases between. This CDR3 comprises 15 residues. The CDR3 is CASSDYLRGYNEQFF. The CDR3 DNA is TGTGCCAGCAGTGATTACCTTCGGGGCTACAATGAGCAGTTCTTC.

The chain employs TRBV28 and TRBJ2-7; 7 nucleotides line up with TRBD1. J was trimmed by 5 bases and V by 4 bases; bases with no gene match: 8. This CDR3 contains 14 residues. Looked up from germline, CDR1 is MDHEN and CDR2 is SYDVKM. CDR3 protein: CASSSLPDRDEQYF. CDR3 DNA sequence: TGTGCCAGCAGTTCCCTTCCCGACAGGGACGAGCAGTACTTC.